A single sample gave rise to the 21 T cell receptor beta chains below, sequenced in a study of CD8 T cells in ankylosing spondylitis. From the 5' RACE reads, TCRdb called clonotypes with MiXCR, one entry per CDR3 protein. The sample shows 200,000 to 250,000 distinct CDR3 sequences, roughly 24% of them seen only once. Specimen: blood, either unsorted or a sorted T cell fraction (not recorded which). All receptors derive from a male donor with ankylosing spondylitis or in good health (not recorded which).

This clonotype was seen repeatedly, ten times or more. The rearrangement uses TRBV25-1 and TRBJ2-1; TRBD2 aligns across 9 bases. The CDR3 has 15 residues. The ends lost 6 bases at V and 5 bases at J; junction bases unmatched: 8. The germline CDR1 and CDR2 sequences are MGHDK and SYGVNS. CDR3 sequence (DNA): TGTGCCAGCAGCCCTGCCGGGACTAGCAACAATGAGCAGTTCTTC. Amino acids: CASSPAGTSNNEQFF.

Concerning this clonotype: The CDR3 does not end in the conserved phenylalanine or tryptophan, so this is likely a read error. The gene calls are TRBV9 and TRBJ2-7, with unresolved D. Trimming cost V 0 bases and J 2 bases, with 9 bases left between them. Germline V lookup: CDR1 SGDLS, CDR2 YYNGEE. The CDR3 consists of 14 residues. The chain's CDR3 is CASSVDAGTYEQYY. CDR3 coding DNA: TGTGCCAGCAGCGTAGACGCAGGTACCTACGAGCAGTACTAC.

This clonotype was picked up many times. The chain couples TRBV29-1 to TRBJ2-1; 9 bases line up with TRBD2. Trimming removed 3 bases from V and 7 bases from J; junction bases left unmatched: 10. The CDR3 extends over 15 amino acids. Germline assignment: CDR1 SQVTM and CDR2 ANQGSEA. The DNA of the CDR3 is TGCAGCGTTGATGGCTTTGCGGGAGGGCGGAATGAGCAGTTCTTC. Residues: CSVDGFAGGRNEQFF.

This clonotype came up many times. The rearrangement links TRBV4-3 to TRBJ2-1; 7 bases map to TRBD1. The CDR3 spans 16 residues. J lost 4 bases, V lost 1 base, and 7 bases had no gene match. CDR1 is LGHNA and CDR2 is YSLEER in the germline V gene. CDR3 sequence: CASSQAVQGVYNEQFF. The CDR3 bases are TGCGCCAGCAGCCAAGCCGTGCAGGGGGTTTACAATGAGCAGTTCTTC.

This clonotype came up many times. The chain recombines TRBV20-1 with TRBJ2-3; 9 bases fit TRBD2. Trimming cost V 5 bases and J 8 bases; bases outside gene matches: 20. This CDR3 region has 17 residues. CDR1 DFQATT and CDR2 SNEGSKA come from the germline V gene (reference sequence). This CDR3 reads CSAGGASGIGAGGTQYF. The CDR3 region has the DNA TGCAGTGCTGGCGGAGCTAGCGGGATAGGCGCAGGAGGTACGCAGTATTTT.

The genes are TRBV19 and TRBJ2-7; D is unresolved. The CDR3 consists of 16 residues. The germline gives CDR1 LNHDA, CDR2 SQIVND (reference sequence). V was pared by 5 bases and J by 0 bases, with 17 bases between. The CDR3 sequence: CASSHRYAGNSYEQYF. CDR3 nucleotides: TGTGCCAGTAGTCACCGGTATGCAGGCAACTCCTACGAGCAGTACTTC.

This clonotype showed up many times. The chain couples TRBV7-2 to TRBJ2-5; TRBD2 matches at 12 bases. The CDR3 has 15 residues. V was clipped by 5 bases and J by 2 bases; unmatched bases: 3. Germline-derived CDR1 and CDR2 are SGHTA and FQGNSA. CDR3 in amino acids: CASSQGLAGQETQYF. In nucleotides, the CDR3 is TGTGCCAGCAGCCAAGGACTAGCGGGACAAGAGACCCAGTACTTC.

J is TRBJ2-2 and V is TRBV11-2; 7 nucleotides line up with TRBD1. J was trimmed by 1 base and V by 7 bases; bases with no gene match: 3. The CDR3 extends over 14 amino acids. Germline lookup yields CDR1 SGHAT and CDR2 FQNNGV. The CDR3 is CASMTGRNTGELFF. DNA for the CDR3: TGTGCCAGCATGACAGGGCGGAACACCGGGGAGCTGTTTTTT.

The rearrangement uses TRBV12-3 or TRBV12-4 and TRBJ2-1; 10 bases line up with TRBD2. Trimming took 6 bases from V and 8 from J; bases not matched to a gene: 7. CDR3 length: 14 amino acids. As DNA, the CDR3 is TGTGCCAGCAGGGCGTCTAGCGGGAGTTATGAGCAGTTCTTC. This codes for CASRASSGSYEQFF.

This clonotype has ten or more counts. The V gene is TRBV20-1, the J gene TRBJ2-5, with D perhaps TRBD1 or TRBD2 (5 bases each). The germline gives CDR1 DFQATT, CDR2 SNEGSKA (reference sequence). The CDR3 spans 12 residues. V lost 3 bases, J lost 3 bases, and 8 bases lay in between. CDR3 sequence (DNA): TGCAGTGCTAGGGGGGTAAAAGAGACCCAGTACTTC. Translating gives CSARGVKETQYF.

This clonotype was observed once. The chain is built from TRBV5-1 and TRBJ2-7; 11 positions match TRBD2. V shed 1 base and J 5 bases; nucleotides not matched to a gene: 11. The CDR3 is 17 amino acids. Germline values: CDR1 SGHRS, CDR2 YFSETQ. CDR3 sequence (DNA): TGCGCCAGCAGCTTGAATAGCGGGAGGGGAGGTAGCCACGAGCAGTACTTC. This sequence encodes CASSLNSGRGGSHEQYF. Variable domain in full (rest from reference TRBV5-1 and TRBJ2-7): KAGVTQTPRYLIKTRGQQVTLSCSPISGHRSVSWYQQTPGQGLQFLFEYFSETQRNKGNFPGRFSGRQFSNSRSEMNVSTLELGDSALYLCASSLNSGRGGSHEQYFGPGTRLTVT.

This chain uses TRBV20-1 with TRBJ2-7, with 13 bases identical to TRBD2. J gave up 2 bases and V 3 bases, and 7 bases lay outside the gene matches. Germline V gives CDR1 DFQATT, CDR2 SNEGSKA (reference sequence). The CDR3 covers 16 residues. The CDR3: CSASPWTSGRPYEQYF. The CDR3 DNA follows: TGCAGTGCTAGCCCCTGGACTAGCGGGAGACCCTACGAGCAGTACTTC.

This clonotype appeared many times. This sequence joins TRBV7-2 and TRBJ2-3; no clear D gene. Between the trimmed V and J ends, which lost 5 bases and 0 bases, there was a span of 12 bases. CDR3 size: 15 residues. Germline CDR1 SGHTA, CDR2 FQGNSA. The CDR3 loop reads CASSLSSTSTDTQYF. As DNA, the CDR3 is TGTGCCAGCAGCCTTAGCAGCACTAGCACAGATACGCAGTATTTT.

This clonotype came up a few times. The chain has TRBV29-1 and TRBJ2-7; D perhaps matches TRBD1 (6 bases). The CDR3 consists of 12 residues. The germline V and J ends were trimmed by 4 bases and 2 bases, with 9 bases remaining between them. CDR1 is SQVTM, CDR2 ANQGSEA, per germline. The CDR3 protein is CSVAQGTYEQYF. CDR3 coding DNA: TGCAGCGTTGCCCAGGGGACCTACGAGCAGTACTTC.

This clonotype appeared many times. This chain joins TRBV6-5 and TRBJ2-1, with 7 positions matching TRBD1. The CDR3 has 14 amino acids. J gave up 7 bases and V 0 bases, and 3 bases lay outside the gene matches. Germline assignment: CDR1 MNHEY and CDR2 SVGAGI. The CDR3 region is CASSYSTGVNEQFF. CDR3 nucleotides: TGTGCCAGCAGTTACTCAACAGGGGTAAATGAGCAGTTCTTC.

The table lists this clonotype with many counts. This chain joins TRBV24-1 and TRBJ2-7; D remains ambiguous. V was cut by 7 bases and J by 2 bases, with 8 bases left in between. Looked up from germline, CDR1 is KGHDR and CDR2 is SFDVKD. CDR3 length: 12 residues. CDR3 region: CATSRGPYEQYF. In DNA, the CDR3 is TGTGCCACCAGCAGAGGACCCTACGAGCAGTACTTC.

This clonotype showed up many times. V usage is TRBV9 and J usage is TRBJ2-1; D is ambiguous. The germline gives CDR1 SGDLS, CDR2 YYNGEE. The CDR3 runs to 15 residues. Trimming cost V 0 bases and J 0 bases, with 7 bases left between them. CDR3 in DNA: TGTGCCAGCAGCGTAGGCTGGGGCTCCTACAATGAGCAGTTCTTC. Protein: CASSVGWGSYNEQFF.

This clonotype was detected a few times. The chain recombines TRBV25-1 with TRBJ2-3, with a tentative D call TRBD2 (6 bases). Trimming pared 5 bases from V and 1 base from J, leaving 10 bases between. This CDR3 spans 14 amino acids. Germline loops: CDR1 MGHDK, CDR2 SYGVNS. The CDR3: CASSFGTGTDTQYF. For the CDR3, the DNA is TGTGCCAGCAGTTTTGGGACTGGCACAGATACGCAGTATTTT.

This clonotype showed up just a few times. This chain joins TRBV6-5 and TRBJ1-4; the match to TRBD1 covers 10 bases. This CDR3 is built from 15 residues. V lost 2 bases, J lost 7 bases, and 4 bases stayed unmatched. Germline V gene lookup returns CDR1 MNHEY and CDR2 SVGAGI. Here the CDR3 DNA reads TGTGCCAGCAGTTACGCGACAGGGGGCGGTGAAAAACTGTTTTTT. Its translation: CASSYATGGGEKLFF.

J is TRBJ2-7 and V is TRBV14; D might be TRBD2 (6 bases). CDR1 is SGHDN, CDR2 FVKESK, per germline. This CDR3 is built from 14 residues. V lost 0 bases and J 7 bases, leaving 13 bases between the germline ends. DNA of the CDR3: TGTGCCAGCAGCCAAGAGGTCGGGACTCGGGAGCAGTACTTC. Protein product: CASSQEVGTREQYF.

In its sample, this clonotype was seen many times. V is TRBV5-5 and J is TRBJ2-1; unclear D gene. The CDR3 is made up of 16 amino acids. CDR1 is SGHKS, CDR2 YYEKEE, per germline (reference sequence). V was pared by 0 bases and J by 0 bases, with 10 bases between. CDR3 sequence (DNA): TGTGCCAGCAGCTTGGCCGGAAGAAGCTCCTACAATGAGCAGTTCTTC. Translated, it gives CASSLAGRSSYNEQFF.